This T cell receptor beta chain came from a study of Graves' ophthalmopathy and Graves' hyperthyroidism. This CDR3 contains 13 residues. The germline V gene has CDR1 SSHAT and CDR2 FNYEAQ (reference sequence). This clonotype was observed at least ten times. The junction does not match germline at one end; this may be a read error. The authors amplified TCR beta CDR3 regions, and they did so from RNA transcripts for repertoire sequencing. Scientists carried out first-round RT-PCR using HTBI primers and then a second-round multiplex PCR. TCRdb re-derived calls from the multiplex PCR reads in MiXCR, one entry per CDR3 protein. The data hold about 740,000 distinct CDR3 sequences, with roughly 41% observed a single time.

The sample was peripheral blood. The source of this sequence is an adult man with Graves' ophthalmopathy. This chain links TRBV7-7 with TRBJ1-1; D is ambiguous. CDR3 nucleotide sequence: TGTGCTAGCAGCCTAGACATGAACACTGAAGCTTTCTTT. This translates into CASSLDMNTEAFF.